In its sample, the clone carrying this TCR beta chain was seen many times. In germline, CDR1 is MGHRA, CDR2 YSYEKL. Trimming took 0 bases from V and 5 from J, leaving 13 bases between them. There are 15 residues in the CDR3. This sample was taken from a study of T cells of healthy individuals. TCRdb passed the 5' RACE reads through MiXCR, listing each CDR3 protein once. The sample yields 60,000 to 75,000 distinct CDR3 sequences, around 15% seen once. The sequence came from a human donor in good health. J is TRBJ1-1 and V is TRBV4-1; no clear D gene. As DNA, the CDR3 is TGCGCCAGCAGCCAAGAGAAAACAGAGAGAACTGAAGCTTTCTTT. Its translation: CASSQEKTERTEAFF.